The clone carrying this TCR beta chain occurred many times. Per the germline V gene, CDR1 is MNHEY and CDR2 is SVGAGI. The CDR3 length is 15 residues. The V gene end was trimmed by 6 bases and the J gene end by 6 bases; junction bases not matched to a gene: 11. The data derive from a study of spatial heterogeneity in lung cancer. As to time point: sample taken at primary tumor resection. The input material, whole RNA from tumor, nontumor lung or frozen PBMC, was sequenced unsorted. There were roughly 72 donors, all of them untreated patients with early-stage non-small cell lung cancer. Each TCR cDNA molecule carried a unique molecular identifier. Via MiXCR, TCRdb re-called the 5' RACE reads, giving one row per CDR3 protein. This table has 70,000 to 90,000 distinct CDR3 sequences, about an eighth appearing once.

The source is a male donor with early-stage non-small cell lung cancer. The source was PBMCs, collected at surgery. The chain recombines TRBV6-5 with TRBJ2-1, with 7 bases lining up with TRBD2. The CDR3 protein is CASSPSGIHSNEQFF. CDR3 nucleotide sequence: TGTGCCAGCAGCCCAAGCGGGATTCATAGCAATGAGCAGTTCTTC.